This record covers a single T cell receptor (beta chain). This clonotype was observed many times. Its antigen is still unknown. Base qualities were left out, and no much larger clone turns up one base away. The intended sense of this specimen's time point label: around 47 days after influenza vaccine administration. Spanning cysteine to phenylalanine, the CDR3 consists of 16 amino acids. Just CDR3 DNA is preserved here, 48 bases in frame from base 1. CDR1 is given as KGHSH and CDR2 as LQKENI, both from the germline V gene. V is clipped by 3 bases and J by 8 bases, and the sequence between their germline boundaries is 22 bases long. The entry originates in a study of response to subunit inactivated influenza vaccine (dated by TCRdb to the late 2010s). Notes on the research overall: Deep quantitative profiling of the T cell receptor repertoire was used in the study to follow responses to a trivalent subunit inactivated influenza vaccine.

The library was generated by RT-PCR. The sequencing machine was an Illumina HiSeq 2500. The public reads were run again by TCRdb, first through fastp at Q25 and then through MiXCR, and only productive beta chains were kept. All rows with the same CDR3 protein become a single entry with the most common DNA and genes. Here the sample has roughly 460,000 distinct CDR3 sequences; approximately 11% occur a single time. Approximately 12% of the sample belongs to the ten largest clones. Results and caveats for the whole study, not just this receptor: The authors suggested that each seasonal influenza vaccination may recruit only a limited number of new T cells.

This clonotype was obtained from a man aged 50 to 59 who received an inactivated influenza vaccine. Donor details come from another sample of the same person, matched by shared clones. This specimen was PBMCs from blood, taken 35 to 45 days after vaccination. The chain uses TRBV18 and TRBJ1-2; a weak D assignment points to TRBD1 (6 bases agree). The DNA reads TGTGCCAGCTCACCCCCCGGGACACAACTGATAGGGGGCTACACCTTC. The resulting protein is CASSPPGTQLIGGYTF.